One and the same sample provided the 5 T cell receptor beta chains below, sequenced in a study of spatial heterogeneity in lung cancer. The time point is: blood at routine non-recurrence follow-up after resection. Whole RNA, isolated from tumor, nontumor lung or frozen PBMC, was sequenced without prior sorting. TCRdb used MiXCR to reprocess the 5' RACE reads, holding one entry per CDR3 protein. The repertoire includes around 110,000 distinct CDR3 sequences, over 9% of them detected once, and approximately 15% sits in the top ten. The sample in question was PBMCs, obtained at follow-up. These receptors were taken from a male donor with early-stage non-small cell lung cancer.

This clonotype was seen a few times. The chain uses TRBV5-1 and TRBJ1-2; the D is unclear. This CDR3 spans 13 amino acids. Germline values: CDR1 SGHRS, CDR2 YFSETQ. V was trimmed by 3 bases and J by 7 bases, leaving 13 bases between them. The CDR3 spells CASSSEHPGGYTF. The CDR3 DNA is TGCGCCAGCAGCTCGGAGCATCCGGGTGGCTACACCTTC.

The V gene is TRBV6-2 or TRBV6-3, the J gene TRBJ2-4, with 11 bases that match TRBD2. This CDR3 region has 19 residues. Germline V CDR1 and CDR2: MNHEY, SVGEGT. Trimming took 7 bases from V and 0 from J; bases not matched to a gene: 14. The CDR3, as DNA: TGTGCCAGCACCCCCCGTCGGGTAGCGGGGGGGGTAGCCAAAAACATTCAGTACTTC. It encodes CASTPRRVAGGVAKNIQYF.

This clonotype appeared a few times. The chain carries TRBV28 and TRBJ1-2, with a weak D call TRBD1 (5 bases). CDR1 is MDHEN, CDR2 SYDVKM, per germline. The CDR3 covers 15 residues. Trimming stripped 5 bases from V and 1 base from J, with 14 bases between. CDR3 protein: CASSPPGLGNYGYTF. CDR3 DNA sequence: TGTGCCAGCAGTCCCCCGGGACTGGGTAACTATGGCTACACCTTC.

This clonotype was counted between two and nine times. The rearrangement links TRBV27 to TRBJ2-3, with D possibly TRBD1 on 6 matching bases. Germline CDR1 reads MNHEY; CDR2 reads SMNVEV (reference sequence). V lost 6 bases to trimming and J lost 12 bases, with 19 bases between them. This CDR3 contains 13 residues. The DNA of the CDR3 is TGTGCCAGCAGCGTCTCTAGGGGGTCATCACAGTATTTT. Residues: CASSVSRGSSQYF.

This clonotype showed up many times. The chain joins TRBV29-1 to TRBJ2-7; 7 nucleotides line up with TRBD1. V lost 3 bases, J lost 3 bases, and 2 bases stayed unmatched. Germline-derived CDR1 and CDR2 are SQVTM and ANQGSEA. The CDR3 covers 12 residues. The CDR3 spells CSVEAGGYEQYF. As DNA, the CDR3 is TGCAGCGTTGAGGCAGGGGGCTACGAGCAGTACTTC.